This is a list of T cell receptor beta chains from one sample in a study of T-cell reconstitution after alpha-beta-depleted transplantation in children. TCRdb re-derived calls from the PCR reads in MiXCR, one entry per CDR3 protein. The sample includes some 840,000 distinct CDR3 sequences, roughly 15% seen only once; the top ten take around 5.3%. Sequenced here: PBMCs, mostly from graft donor cells, sampled 360 days after TCRalphabeta/CD19-depleted stem cell transplant. All receptors come from a male patient between 10 and 17 years old who had a stem cell transplant for acute lymphoblastic leukemia, so the T cells may come from the graft donor. CDR3s include the opening cysteine and the closing phenylalanine or tryptophan. Each record gives: CDR3 length, V gene, D gene, J gene, clone size, CDR3 DNA, CDR3 protein. A D gene is named only where the DNA matches it firmly. A clone size is listed for some rows: how often the clone was seen (once, few, many), or a class if it is expanded.

CDR3 length: 13
V gene: TRBV29-1
D gene: NA
J gene: TRBJ2-2
clone size: many
CDR3 DNA: TGCAGCGTTGACAGGGGTAACACCGGGGAGCTGTTTTTT
CDR3 protein: CSVDRGNTGELFF

CDR3 length: 18
V gene: TRBV11-1
D gene: NA
J gene: TRBJ2-6
clone size: few
CDR3 DNA: TGTGCCAGCAGGACTGAAGGGGGGCCTCACTCTGGGGCCAACGTCCTGACTTTC
CDR3 protein: CASRTEGGPHSGANVLTF

CDR3 length: 19
V gene: TRBV3-1
D gene: TRBD2
J gene: TRBJ2-1
clone size: few
CDR3 DNA: TGTGCCAGCAGCCCTAACCGACTAGCGGGATGGTCTGTTTACAATGAGCAGTTCTTC
CDR3 protein: CASSPNRLAGWSVYNEQFF

CDR3 length: 14
V gene: TRBV29-1
D gene: NA
J gene: TRBJ2-3
clone size: few
CDR3 DNA: TGCAGCGGGACTGCAGGGGTGAGCACAGATACGCAGTATTTT
CDR3 protein: CSGTAGVSTDTQYF

CDR3 length: 17
V gene: TRBV7-3
D gene: NA
J gene: TRBJ2-7
clone size: NA
CDR3 DNA: TGTGCCAGCAGCCGGGCCTTCTTCGGGCTGAGCTCCTACGAGCAGTACTTC
CDR3 protein: CASSRAFFGLSSYEQYF

CDR3 length: 16
V gene: TRBV9
D gene: TRBD2
J gene: TRBJ2-2
clone size: few
CDR3 DNA: TGTGCCAGCAGCGTAGCTAGCGGGAGGGGCGGCGGGGAGCTGTTTTTT
CDR3 protein: CASSVASGRGGGELFF

CDR3 length: 16
V gene: TRBV18
D gene: NA
J gene: TRBJ2-7
clone size: NA
CDR3 DNA: TGTGCCAGCTGTATAATTAAGGGGGCTAGCGGTTACGAGCAGTACTTC
CDR3 protein: CASCIIKGASGYEQYF

CDR3 length: 15
V gene: TRBV6-1
D gene: TRBD1
J gene: TRBJ1-5
clone size: few
CDR3 DNA: TGTGCCAGCAGGAGGAGACAGGGGGGGGATCAGCCCCAGCATTTT
CDR3 protein: CASRRRQGGDQPQHF

CDR3 length: 16
V gene: TRBV6-1
D gene: NA
J gene: TRBJ1-1
clone size: NA
CDR3 DNA: TGTGCCAGCAGTCCCAAGGTTAACTACTTACTTACTGAAGCTTTCTTT
CDR3 protein: CASSPKVNYLLTEAFF

CDR3 length: 15
V gene: TRBV11-3
D gene: NA
J gene: TRBJ2-2
clone size: few
CDR3 DNA: TGTGCCAGCAGCTTAGGTAGCGGCCTCGGCCCGGAGCTGTTTTTT
CDR3 protein: CASSLGSGLGPELFF

CDR3 length: 13
V gene: TRBV20-1
D gene: NA
J gene: TRBJ2-3
clone size: NA
CDR3 DNA: TGCAGTCAGGGCCCCGGCAGCACAGATACGCAGTATTTT
CDR3 protein: CSQGPGSTDTQYF

CDR3 length: 17
V gene: TRBV7-8
D gene: NA
J gene: TRBJ2-7
clone size: NA
CDR3 DNA: TGTGCCAGCAGCTTAGGGTTTGCACTTACAAGCTCCTACGAGCAGTACTTC
CDR3 protein: CASSLGFALTSSYEQYF

CDR3 length: 19
V gene: TRBV5-1
D gene: TRBD2
J gene: TRBJ2-7
clone size: NA
CDR3 DNA: TGCGCCAGCAGCTTGGCCCACGTGGGCGGGAGTATCGGGGTCTACGAGCAGTACTTC
CDR3 protein: CASSLAHVGGSIGVYEQYF

CDR3 length: 14
V gene: TRBV6-2/TRBV6-3
D gene: TRBD1
J gene: TRBJ1-1
clone size: many
CDR3 DNA: TGTGCCAGCAGCACACAGGGGTCGAACACTGAAGCTTTCTTT
CDR3 protein: CASSTQGSNTEAFF

CDR3 length: 17
V gene: TRBV18
D gene: NA
J gene: TRBJ2-1
clone size: NA
CDR3 DNA: TGTGCCAGCTCACCACCTAGAGGACGGACGCCCTACAATGAGCAGTTCTTC
CDR3 protein: CASSPPRGRTPYNEQFF

CDR3 length: 15
V gene: TRBV5-1
D gene: NA
J gene: TRBJ2-1
clone size: NA
CDR3 DNA: TGCGCCAGCAGCTTGGGGCTTGAAGGGTACAATGAGCAGTTCTTC
CDR3 protein: CASSLGLEGYNEQFF

CDR3 length: 13
V gene: TRBV7-9
D gene: NA
J gene: TRBJ2-7
clone size: few
CDR3 DNA: TGTGCCAGCAGCTTAGGGGTTGCGGACGAGCAGTACTTC
CDR3 protein: CASSLGVADEQYF

CDR3 length: 17
V gene: TRBV24-1
D gene: TRBD1
J gene: TRBJ1-2
clone size: few
CDR3 DNA: TGTGCCACCAGTGATCCTGCCAGCGGGACAGCTAACTATGGCTACACCTTC
CDR3 protein: CATSDPASGTANYGYTF

CDR3 length: 16
V gene: TRBV5-4
D gene: NA
J gene: TRBJ2-3
clone size: few
CDR3 DNA: TGTGCCAGCAGCGTCGGGGTAGCGGAAATCACAGATACGCAGTATTTT
CDR3 protein: CASSVGVAEITDTQYF

CDR3 length: 16
V gene: TRBV27
D gene: NA
J gene: TRBJ2-7
clone size: NA
CDR3 DNA: TGTGCCAGCAGTCTAATTCCAGGTAGCGCCTTCGACGAGCAGTACTTC
CDR3 protein: CASSLIPGSAFDEQYF

CDR3 length: 14
V gene: TRBV10-3
D gene: NA
J gene: TRBJ1-3
clone size: NA
CDR3 DNA: TGTGCCATCAGTGAGTGGAAGGCTGGAAACACCATATATTTT
CDR3 protein: CAISEWKAGNTIYF

CDR3 length: 14
V gene: TRBV20-1
D gene: NA
J gene: TRBJ2-3
clone size: few
CDR3 DNA: TGCAGTGCTAGGGCTAGCGTCTTGACAGATACGCAGTATTTT
CDR3 protein: CSARASVLTDTQYF

CDR3 length: 16
V gene: TRBV15
D gene: TRBD1
J gene: TRBJ1-4
clone size: few
CDR3 DNA: TGTGCCACCAGCCCGGGGGACAGGGGACATAATGAAAAACTGTTTTTT
CDR3 protein: CATSPGDRGHNEKLFF

CDR3 length: 15
V gene: TRBV9
D gene: TRBD1
J gene: TRBJ1-3
clone size: few
CDR3 DNA: TGTGCCAGCAGCACTCGACAGGGTAGGACGAACACCATATATTTT
CDR3 protein: CASSTRQGRTNTIYF

CDR3 length: 14
V gene: TRBV7-6
D gene: NA
J gene: TRBJ1-1
clone size: NA
CDR3 DNA: TGTGCCAGCAGCTTTGCAGGTCCGAACACTGAAGCTTTCTTT
CDR3 protein: CASSFAGPNTEAFF

CDR3 length: 19
V gene: TRBV9
D gene: TRBD2
J gene: TRBJ2-3
clone size: many
CDR3 DNA: TGTGCCAGCAGCGTAACTAGCGGGAGGTGGGGGTCGGGCACAGATACGCAGTATTTT
CDR3 protein: CASSVTSGRWGSGTDTQYF

CDR3 length: 14
V gene: TRBV6-1
D gene: NA
J gene: TRBJ2-5
clone size: NA
CDR3 DNA: TGTGCCAGCAGTGAAGCGGGCAGGGTCGAGACCCAGTACTTC
CDR3 protein: CASSEAGRVETQYF

CDR3 length: 20
V gene: TRBV12-5
D gene: NA
J gene: TRBJ1-1
clone size: few
CDR3 DNA: TGTGCTAGTGGTTTGGCACCGCCCCCCGGCAGGGTTCGGTTAGGGGATGAAGCTTTCTTT
CDR3 protein: CASGLAPPPGRVRLGDEAFF

CDR3 length: 13
V gene: TRBV29-1
D gene: NA
J gene: TRBJ2-4
clone size: NA
CDR3 DNA: TGCAGCGTTGAAATGGGGGTGAAGGACATTCAGTACTTC
CDR3 protein: CSVEMGVKDIQYF

CDR3 length: 15
V gene: TRBV4-1
D gene: NA
J gene: TRBJ1-5
clone size: NA
CDR3 DNA: TGCGCCAGCAGCCAAGGAGTGTGGAGCAATCAGCCCCAGCATTTT
CDR3 protein: CASSQGVWSNQPQHF

CDR3 length: 14
V gene: TRBV12-3/TRBV12-4
D gene: NA
J gene: TRBJ2-7
clone size: few
CDR3 DNA: TGTGCCAGCAGCCGGGGGACTCGGCCAGTGGAGCAGTACTTC
CDR3 protein: CASSRGTRPVEQYF

CDR3 length: 11
V gene: TRBV29-1
D gene: NA
J gene: TRBJ1-2
clone size: NA
CDR3 DNA: TGCAGCGTTGGGGGGAACTATGGCTACACCTTC
CDR3 protein: CSVGGNYGYTF

CDR3 length: 15
V gene: TRBV27
D gene: TRBD1
J gene: TRBJ1-2
clone size: NA
CDR3 DNA: TGTGCCAGCAGTTCTCCCGGACAGGGACACTGGGGCTACACCTTC
CDR3 protein: CASSSPGQGHWGYTF

CDR3 length: 19
V gene: TRBV29-1
D gene: TRBD2
J gene: TRBJ2-2
clone size: NA
CDR3 DNA: TGCAGCGTTGCCCTACTTGTCAGCGGGAGGGGTTCGAACACCGGGGAGCTGTTTTTT
CDR3 protein: CSVALLVSGRGSNTGELFF

CDR3 length: 16
V gene: TRBV11-2
D gene: NA
J gene: TRBJ2-3
clone size: NA
CDR3 DNA: TGTGCCAGCAGCTTGAGCTATGGGCTATCCACAGATACGCAGTATTTT
CDR3 protein: CASSLSYGLSTDTQYF

CDR3 length: 16
V gene: TRBV7-2
D gene: TRBD1
J gene: TRBJ1-2
clone size: NA
CDR3 DNA: TGTGCCAGCAGCTACTCCAACCCAACAGGGGCAAGAGGCTACACCTTC
CDR3 protein: CASSYSNPTGARGYTF

CDR3 length: 16
V gene: TRBV3-1
D gene: NA
J gene: TRBJ2-1
clone size: NA
CDR3 DNA: TGTGCCAGCAGCCAAGATCCGACAGGACTTAACAATGAGCAGTTCTTC
CDR3 protein: CASSQDPTGLNNEQFF